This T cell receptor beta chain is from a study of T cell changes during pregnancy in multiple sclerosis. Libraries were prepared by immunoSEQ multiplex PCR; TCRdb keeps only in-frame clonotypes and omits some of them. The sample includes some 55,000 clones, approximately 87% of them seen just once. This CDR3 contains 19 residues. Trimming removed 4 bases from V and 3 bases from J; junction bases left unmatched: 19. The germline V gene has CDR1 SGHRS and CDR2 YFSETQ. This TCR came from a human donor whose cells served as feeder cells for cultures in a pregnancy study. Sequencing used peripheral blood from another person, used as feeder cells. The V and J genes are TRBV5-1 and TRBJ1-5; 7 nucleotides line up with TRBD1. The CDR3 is CASSEELPGQIRDNQPQHF. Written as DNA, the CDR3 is TGCGCCAGCAGCGAGGAACTGCCGGGACAGATTAGGGACAATCAGCCCCAGCATTTT.